What follows are 10 T cell receptor beta chains derived from one specimen sequenced in a study of T-cell reconstitution after alpha-beta-depleted transplantation in children. Unique molecular identifiers were incorporated into the prepared TCRbeta library. TCRdb used MiXCR to reprocess the PCR reads, holding one entry per CDR3 protein. The sample has roughly 350,000 distinct CDR3 sequences, roughly 16% seen once. The specimen was PBMCs, mostly from graft donor cells, collected 360 days after TCRalphabeta/CD19-depleted stem cell transplant. The receptors originated from a male patient between 2 and 10 years old who had a stem cell transplant for acute lymphoblastic leukemia, so the T cells may come from the graft donor.

There are a few counts of this clonotype. The chain is built from TRBV6-1 and TRBJ2-3; possibly TRBD2 for D (6 bases). Germline CDR1 is MNHNS and CDR2 is SASEGT. CDR3 size: 16 residues. V lost 4 bases and J 2 bases, leaving 16 bases between the germline ends. The CDR3 DNA follows: TGTGCCAGCAGTGGGCTACGGGACTCACTCACAGATACGCAGTATTTT. Its translation: CASSGLRDSLTDTQYF.

This clonotype came up a few times. The chain combines TRBV28 with TRBJ2-1; TRBD1 is a possible D gene (6 bases). The germline V gene encodes CDR1 MDHEN and CDR2 SYDVKM. The CDR3 contains 11 residues. V shed 7 bases and J shed 6 bases, with 7 bases lying between them. The CDR3: CASIQGNEQFF. The CDR3 nucleotides read TGTGCCAGCATACAGGGCAATGAGCAGTTCTTC.

A few counts support this clonotype. The chain uses TRBV13 and TRBJ2-3, with D unresolved. The germline V and J ends were trimmed by 4 bases and 2 bases, with 13 bases remaining between them. Looked up from germline, CDR1 is PRHDT and CDR2 is FYEKMQ (reference sequence). The CDR3 contains 15 residues. The DNA for the CDR3 is TGTGCCAGCAGCTCGCTTGTGGGTATCACAGATACGCAGTATTTT. This sequence encodes CASSSLVGITDTQYF.

The chain carries TRBV20-1 and TRBJ2-3; D perhaps matches TRBD2 (6 bases). The CDR3 has 13 residues. V shed 3 bases and J shed 5 bases, with 12 bases lying between them. Germline V lookup: CDR1 DFQATT, CDR2 SNEGSKA (reference sequence). The CDR3 sequence: CSARIGRRDTQYF. CDR3 nucleotides: TGCAGTGCTAGGATTGGGAGGAGAGATACGCAGTATTTT.

There are many counts of this clonotype. This chain connects TRBV6-2 or TRBV6-3 to TRBJ2-6; no clear D gene. Trimming left V 0 bases short and J 2 bases short, with 5 bases between. The length of the CDR3 is 15 residues. Germline loops: CDR1 MNHEY, CDR2 SVGEGT. In DNA form, the CDR3 reads TGTGCCAGCAGTTACTCTGGTGCTGGGGCCAACGTCCTGACTTTC. This encodes CASSYSGAGANVLTF.

The V call is TRBV5-6, the J call TRBJ2-7, with D possibly being TRBD2 (6 bases). The CDR3 is 14 amino acids. V was shortened by 3 bases and J by 0 bases, with 10 bases between the two germline ends. Germline V CDR1 and CDR2: SGHDT, YYEEEE. The CDR3: CASSYRDFSYEQYF. CDR3 DNA sequence: TGTGCCAGCAGCTACCGGGACTTCTCCTACGAGCAGTACTTC.

V gene TRBV10-3 combines with J gene TRBJ2-7; 7 bases are a match to TRBD2. The CDR3 extends over 13 amino acids. The germline V gene has CDR1 ENHRY and CDR2 SYGVKD. The V gene end was trimmed by 6 bases and the J gene end by 1 base; junction bases not matched to a gene: 3. CDR3 bases: TGTGCCATCAGGCCGGGAGGTTCCTACGAGCAGTACTTC. Protein: CAIRPGGSYEQYF.

This chain joins TRBV3-1 and TRBJ2-3; D uncertain. Per the germline V gene, CDR1 is LGHDT and CDR2 is YNNKEL (reference sequence). The CDR3 sequence is 15 residues long. V dropped 7 bases and J dropped 2 bases, with 16 bases sitting between them. This CDR3 reads CASTQNRAITDTQYF. Written as DNA, the CDR3 is TGTGCCAGCACGCAAAACCGGGCAATCACAGATACGCAGTATTTT.

This clonotype was counted once. The chain joins TRBV5-4 to TRBJ2-1; 9 bases line up with TRBD2. Germline CDR1 and CDR2: SGHNT and YYREEE (reference sequence). Trimming cost V 5 bases and J 5 bases; bases outside gene matches: 11. The CDR3 is 16 residues long. CDR3 sequence: CASRSGLAERDNEQFF. In nucleotides, the CDR3 is TGTGCCAGCAGGTCGGGACTAGCAGAGAGAGACAATGAGCAGTTCTTC. Full variable domain (outside the CDR3, taken from reference TRBV5-4 and TRBJ2-1): ETGVTQSPTHLIKTRGQQVTLRCSSQSGHNTVSWYQQALGQGPQFIFQYYREEENGRGNFPPRFSGLQFPNYSSELNVNALELDDSALYLCASRSGLAERDNEQFFGPGTRLTVL.

V usage is TRBV28 and J usage is TRBJ1-5; D is perhaps TRBD1 (5 bases). The V gene's germline CDR1 is MDHEN and CDR2 SYDVKM. V was clipped by 5 bases and J by 4 bases, with 12 bases between them. The CDR3 runs to 14 residues. The CDR3 sequence is CASSIAGTNQPQHF. CDR3 DNA sequence: TGTGCCAGCAGTATAGCCGGGACGAATCAGCCCCAGCATTTT.